The rows below give T cell receptor beta chains drawn from one sample of a study of beta chain features in type 1 diabetes. Sequencing was performed with immunoSEQ multiplex PCR; in TCRdb, only in-frame clones are kept and a portion is missing. The profile shows about 340,000 clones, around an eighth of them singletons. The sequencing sample was made of naive CD4+ T cells from blood. These receptors were obtained from a woman aged 18-29 years with type 1 diabetes. The CDR3 runs from the conserved cysteine through the conserved F or W. D genes are given only for firm matches. For some rows the clone size is stated as once, few or many, or as a class when expanded; others skip it.

j_call v_call clone_size d_call cdr3_nt cdr3_aa
TRBJ2-1 TRBV28 NA NA TGTGCCAGCAGCCGGCGACAGCCGAAGCAGTTCTTC CASSRRQPKQFF
TRBJ1-2 TRBV30 few NA TGTGCCTGGATCTCCCGTATCCTGGTCGGTGGCTACACCTTC CAWISRILVGGYTF
TRBJ2-1 TRBV7-9 NA NA TGTGCCAGCAGCTTAGATCTGGGCGGGTCCACCTACAATGAGCAGTTCTTC CASSLDLGGSTYNEQFF
TRBJ1-1 TRBV27 once NA TGTGCCAGCCGAGTAGAGGGATGGGACACTGAAGCTTTCTTT CASRVEGWDTEAFF
TRBJ1-2 TRBV4-3 NA TRBD1 TGCGCCAGCAGCACTCGTAATCAACAGGGGAACTATGGCTACACCTTC CASSTRNQQGNYGYTF
TRBJ2-5 TRBV5-1 NA TRBD1 TGCGCCAGCAGCCTGGGGGACAGGGACCAAGAGACCCAGTACTTC CASSLGDRDQETQYF
TRBJ2-7 TRBV11-2 few NA TGTGCCAGCAGGGGGGGGGCGTCCTCCTACGAGCAGTACTTC CASRGGASSYEQYF
TRBJ2-7 TRBV7-6 NA NA TGTGCCAGCAGCTTAGATAGCGGACCTTCCTACGAGCAGTACTTC CASSLDSGPSYEQYF
TRBJ1-2 TRBV6-5 few NA TGTGCCAGCAGTTACTCTACAGACTATGGCTACACCTTC CASSYSTDYGYTF
TRBJ1-5 TRBV19 NA TRBD1 TGTGCCAGTAGTACTCTCGGACAGGGGGCGGTTCAGCCCCAGCATTTT CASSTLGQGAVQPQHF
TRBJ2-2 TRBV19 few TRBD2 TGTGCCAGTAGTGTAGTAGCGGGGGCGAACACCGGGGAGCTGTTTTTT CASSVVAGANTGELFF
TRBJ2-3 TRBV7-9 NA TRBD2 TGTGCCAGCAGCTCGGGACTAACGGCAGATACGCAGTATTTT CASSSGLTADTQYF
TRBJ2-7 TRBV5-1 few TRBD2 TGCGCCAGCAGCTTGGCTAGCGGGACCTACGAGCAGTACTTC CASSLASGTYEQYF
TRBJ2-4 TRBV7-9 few TRBD1 TGTGCCAGCAGCTCCCGAGGGACAGGGGAAAACATTCAGTACTTC CASSSRGTGENIQYF
TRBJ2-7 TRBV5-1 few TRBD2 TGCGCCAGCAGCTTGTATTCTAGCGGGGCTTCCCTGCACGAGCAGTACTTC CASSLYSSGASLHEQYF
TRBJ1-2 TRBV29-1 few NA TGCAGCGTTGAACCTCAGATTTCCTATGGCTACACCTTC CSVEPQISYGYTF
TRBJ2-7 TRBV9 few NA TGTGCCAGCAGCCCCCACGGACAGACGAGCTCCTACGAGCAGTACTTC CASSPHGQTSSYEQYF
TRBJ2-1 TRBV18 NA TRBD1 TGTGCCAGCTCACCGGGACAGACTATACACAATGAGCAGTTCTTC CASSPGQTIHNEQFF
TRBJ2-1 TRBV11-2 few NA TGTGCCAGCAGCGTAGACAGGCTGAACTCCAATGAGCAGTTCTTC CASSVDRLNSNEQFF
TRBJ2-1 TRBV6-1 once NA TGTGCCAGCAGGGTAGGGGGAAGCTACAATGAGCAGTTCTTC CASRVGGSYNEQFF
TRBJ1-5 TRBV30 few NA TGTGCCTGGAGTGTAGAGGGAGACCAGCCCCAGCATTTT CAWSVEGDQPQHF
TRBJ1-2 TRBV6-1 few TRBD1 TGTGCCAGCAGTGCTGCGGGACAGAACTATGGCTACACCTTC CASSAAGQNYGYTF
TRBJ2-5 TRBV4-1 few NA TGCGCCAGCAGCCAAGAAACTTTTAAAGAGACCCAGTACTTC CASSQETFKETQYF
TRBJ1-2 TRBV11-2 NA NA TGTGCCAGCAGCTTAATTGAGAACTATGGCTACACCTTC CASSLIENYGYTF